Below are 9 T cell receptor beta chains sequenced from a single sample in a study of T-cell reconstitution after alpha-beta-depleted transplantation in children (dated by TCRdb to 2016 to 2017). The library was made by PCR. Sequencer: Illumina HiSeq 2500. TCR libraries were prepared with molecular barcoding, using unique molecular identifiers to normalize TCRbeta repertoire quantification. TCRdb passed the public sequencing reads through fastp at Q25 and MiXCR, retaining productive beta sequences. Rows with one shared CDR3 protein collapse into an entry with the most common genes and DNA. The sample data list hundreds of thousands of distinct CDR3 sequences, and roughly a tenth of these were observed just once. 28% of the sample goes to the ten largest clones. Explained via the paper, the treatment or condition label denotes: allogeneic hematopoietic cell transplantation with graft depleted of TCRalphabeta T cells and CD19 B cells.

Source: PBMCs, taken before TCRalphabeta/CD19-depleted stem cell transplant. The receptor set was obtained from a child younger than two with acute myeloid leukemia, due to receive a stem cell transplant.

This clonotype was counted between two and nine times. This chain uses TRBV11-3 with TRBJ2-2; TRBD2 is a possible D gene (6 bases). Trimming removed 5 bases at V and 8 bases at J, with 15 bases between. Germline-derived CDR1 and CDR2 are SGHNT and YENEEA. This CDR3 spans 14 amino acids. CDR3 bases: TGTGCCAGCAGCAGGGGACTCGGGGATGGGGAGCTGTTTTTT. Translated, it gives CASSRGLGDGELFF.

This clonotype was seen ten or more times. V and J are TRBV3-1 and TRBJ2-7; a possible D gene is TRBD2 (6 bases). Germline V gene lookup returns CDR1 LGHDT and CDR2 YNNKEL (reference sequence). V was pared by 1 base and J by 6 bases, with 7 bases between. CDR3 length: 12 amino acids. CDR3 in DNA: TGTGCCAGCAGCCAAGGGAGGGTCGAGCAGTACTTC. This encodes CASSQGRVEQYF.

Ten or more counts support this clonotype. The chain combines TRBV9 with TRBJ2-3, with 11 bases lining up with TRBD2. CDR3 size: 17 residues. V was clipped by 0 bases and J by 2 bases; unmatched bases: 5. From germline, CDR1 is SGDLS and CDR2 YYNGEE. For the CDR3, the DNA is TGTGCCAGCAGCGTAGCGACTAGCGGGACCTTCACAGATACGCAGTATTTT. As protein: CASSVATSGTFTDTQYF.

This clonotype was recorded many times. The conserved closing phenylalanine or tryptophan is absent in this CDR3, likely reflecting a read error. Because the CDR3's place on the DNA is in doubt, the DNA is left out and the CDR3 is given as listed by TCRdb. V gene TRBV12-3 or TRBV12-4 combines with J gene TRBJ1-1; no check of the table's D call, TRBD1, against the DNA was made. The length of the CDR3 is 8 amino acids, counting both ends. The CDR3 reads CASNPGQI.

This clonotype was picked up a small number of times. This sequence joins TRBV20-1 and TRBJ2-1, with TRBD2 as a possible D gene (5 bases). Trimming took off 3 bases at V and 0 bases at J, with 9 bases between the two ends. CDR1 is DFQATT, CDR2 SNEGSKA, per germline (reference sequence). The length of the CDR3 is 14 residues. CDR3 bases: TGCAGTGCTAGTTGGACTGGCTCCTACAATGAGCAGTTCTTC. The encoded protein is CSASWTGSYNEQFF.

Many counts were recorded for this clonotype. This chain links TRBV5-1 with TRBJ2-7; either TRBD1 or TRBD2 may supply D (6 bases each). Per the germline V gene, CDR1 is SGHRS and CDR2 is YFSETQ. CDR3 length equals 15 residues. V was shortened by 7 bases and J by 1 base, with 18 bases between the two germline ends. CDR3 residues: CASGRRGDASYEQYF. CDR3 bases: TGCGCCAGCGGCCGGAGGGGGGATGCATCCTACGAGCAGTACTTC.

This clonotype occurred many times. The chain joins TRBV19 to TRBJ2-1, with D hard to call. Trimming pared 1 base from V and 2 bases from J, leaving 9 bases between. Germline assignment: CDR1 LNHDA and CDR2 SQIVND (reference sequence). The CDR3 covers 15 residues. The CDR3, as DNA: TGTGCCAGTAGTATAGGGGCCAACGCCTACAATGAGCAGTTCTTC. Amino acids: CASSIGANAYNEQFF.

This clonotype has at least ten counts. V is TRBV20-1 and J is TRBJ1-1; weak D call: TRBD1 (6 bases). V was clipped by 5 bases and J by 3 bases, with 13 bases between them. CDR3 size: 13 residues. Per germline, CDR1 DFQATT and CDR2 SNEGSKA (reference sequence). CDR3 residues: CSAPQGRYTEAFF. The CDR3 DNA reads TGCAGTGCTCCCCAGGGGCGGTACACTGAAGCTTTCTTT.

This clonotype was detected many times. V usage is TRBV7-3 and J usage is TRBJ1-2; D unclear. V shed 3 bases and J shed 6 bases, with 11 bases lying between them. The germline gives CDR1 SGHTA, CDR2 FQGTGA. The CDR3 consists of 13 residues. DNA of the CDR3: TGTGCCAGCAGCTTGAGCCGGGAGGATGGCTACACCTTC. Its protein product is CASSLSREDGYTF. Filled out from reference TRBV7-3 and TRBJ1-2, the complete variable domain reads GAGVSQTPSNKVTEKGKYVELRCDPISGHTALYWYRQSLGQGPEFLIYFQGTGAADDSGLPNDRFFAVRPEGSVSTLKIQRTERGDSAVYLCASSLSREDGYTFGSGTRLTVV.